Sequencing of this TCR beta chain was carried out in a study of T-cell memory formation after mild COVID-19. The overall study: Largely, TCR clusters stayed within a single donor.

In this sample, this clonotype turned up a few times. Its antigen is not identified. TCRdb re-called the 5' RACE reads with MiXCR, one entry per CDR3 protein. Seen here are 200,000 to 250,000 distinct CDR3 sequences, around 26% observed once, and the top ten hold roughly an eighth. General observations from the study: Among CD4+ contracting clones, most were CM and EM, and CD8+ ones EMRA. Cross-reactive memory apparently joined, as some responding clones appeared in pre-infection memory.

V shed 3 bases, J shed 5 bases, and the junction held 12 bases outside the gene matches. Per the germline V gene, CDR1 is MGHDK and CDR2 is SYGVNS. The CDR3 contains 16 residues. Sequencing input: PBMCs or a T cell subset sorted from them (not recorded which). The receptor was isolated from an adult woman who had mild COVID-19 (a few samples of this study predate the infection). Cell type and time point are not known. This sequence joins TRBV25-1 and TRBJ2-7, with 8 positions matching TRBD2. The CDR3 DNA reads as TGTGCCAGCAGTGACGAAAGCGGGAGAGTCGATAACGAGCAGTACTTC. It is translated as CASSDESGRVDNEQYF.